The 19 T cell receptor beta chains listed next were all sequenced from one sample in a study of early T cells in non-severe SARS-CoV-2 infection. TCRdb used MiXCR to reprocess the 5' RACE reads, holding one entry per CDR3 protein. The sample includes around 84,000 distinct CDR3 sequences, 12% of them seen just once. Sequencing was carried out using whole blood. These TCRs come from an adult who was a healthcare worker with PCR-confirmed SARS-CoV-2 infection or an uninfected control (not recorded which).

This clonotype occurred a few times. The chain uses TRBV30 and TRBJ1-2; perhaps TRBD1 as D (5 bases). Trimming took 0 bases from V and 0 from J, leaving 23 bases between them. The CDR3 has 19 residues. Germline CDR1 reads GTSNPN; CDR2 reads SVGIG (reference sequence). In DNA form, the CDR3 reads TGTGCCTGGAGTGTACTGATCGGGGCAGTGGGGCCAGCTAACTATGGCTACACCTTC. Translated: CAWSVLIGAVGPANYGYTF.

The chain combines TRBV2 with TRBJ2-1; no clear D. The V end lost 4 bases, the J end lost 4 bases, and 8 bases lay between the germline ends. Germline V gene lookup returns CDR1 SNHLY and CDR2 FYNNEI. The CDR3 is made up of 13 amino acids. The CDR3 is CASSVNTYNEQFF. In nucleotides, the CDR3 is TGTGCCAGCAGTGTAAACACTTACAATGAGCAGTTCTTC.

There are many counts of this clonotype. The chain employs TRBV7-9 and TRBJ2-5; D remains unclear. V lost 4 bases to trimming and J lost 2 bases, with 8 bases between them. Germline loops: CDR1 SEHNR, CDR2 FQNEAQ (reference sequence). This CDR3 has 13 residues. This chain's CDR3 is CASSSTVQETQYF. The DNA for the CDR3 is TGTGCCAGCAGCTCAACAGTTCAAGAGACCCAGTACTTC.

This clonotype appeared many times. The chain combines TRBV14 with TRBJ2-1, with a weak D call TRBD2 (6 bases). The V gene's germline CDR1 is SGHDN and CDR2 FVKESK. The CDR3 has 13 residues. Trimming cost V 4 bases and J 6 bases, with 10 bases left between them. This chain's CDR3 is CASSLGLRNEQFF. The CDR3 DNA sequence: TGTGCCAGCAGCCTGGGACTTCGCAATGAGCAGTTCTTC.

This clonotype was observed at least ten times. The V gene is TRBV7-2, the J gene TRBJ1-5; possibly TRBD1 for D (5 bases). The CDR3 extends over 13 amino acids. The germline V and J ends were trimmed by 1 base and 7 bases, with 8 bases remaining between them. Per the germline V gene, CDR1 is SGHTA and CDR2 is FQGNSA. The CDR3 spells CASSLEGSQPQHF. CDR3 bases: TGTGCCAGCAGCTTAGAGGGGTCCCAGCCCCAGCATTTT.

This clonotype was seen a single time. Mismatch with germline at one junction end may stem from a read error. This rearrangement joins TRBV3-1 to TRBJ2-1; 11 bases align to TRBD2. This CDR3 spans 16 amino acids. Germline-derived CDR1 and CDR2 are LGHDT and YNNKEL (reference sequence). In DNA, the CDR3 is TGTCCCAGCAGCCACCAACTAGCGGGAGCGGGCAATGAGCAGTTCTTC. It translates to CPSSHQLAGAGNEQFF.

This rearrangement joins TRBV10-3 to TRBJ1-1; D is perhaps TRBD1 (5 bases). The V gene's germline CDR1 is ENHRY and CDR2 SYGVKD. The CDR3 covers 11 residues. Trimming took 7 bases from V and 7 from J, leaving 10 bases between them. The CDR3 region has the DNA TGTGCCATCACCGAAAGGGGTGAAGCTTTCTTT. It codes for CAITERGEAFF.

This clonotype was picked up many times. The V and J genes are TRBV3-1 and TRBJ1-2, with D tentatively TRBD1 (6 bases). The V gene lost 2 bases and the J gene lost 8 bases, with 12 bases spanning the gap. CDR1 is LGHDT and CDR2 is YNNKEL in the germline V gene (reference sequence). The CDR3 runs to 13 residues. CDR3 DNA sequence: TGTGCCAGCAGCCAACAATGGACAGAAGGCTACACCTTC. This encodes CASSQQWTEGYTF.

The chain joins TRBV20-1 to TRBJ1-2, with a weak D call TRBD1 (5 bases). From germline, CDR1 is DFQATT and CDR2 SNEGSKA (reference sequence). With 7 bases removed from V and 0 bases from J, the gap between germline ends came to 18 bases. This CDR3 has 15 amino acids. The CDR3 reads CSVPFGQGANYGYTF. The CDR3 nucleotides are TGCAGTGTCCCGTTCGGTCAGGGAGCTAACTATGGCTACACCTTC.

This clonotype was seen many times. V is TRBV2 and J is TRBJ2-3; TRBD2 matches at 10 bases. The CDR3 loop spans 15 amino acids. V dropped 8 bases and J dropped 0; count of bases not matched to a gene: 5. Germline V gives CDR1 SNHLY, CDR2 FYNNEI. The CDR3 sequence is CASGIAGGSTDTQYF. The CDR3 DNA is TGTGCCAGCGGGATAGCGGGAGGAAGCACAGATACGCAGTATTTT.

At least ten counts were recorded for this clonotype. The rearrangement joins TRBV20-1 to TRBJ1-1; no firm D call. Germline V gene lookup returns CDR1 DFQATT and CDR2 SNEGSKA (reference sequence). The V and J ends lost 2 bases and 3 bases respectively, with 13 bases between them. The CDR3 contains 14 residues. Here the CDR3 DNA reads TGCAGTGCTAGACCCCGGTCTGGGTACACTGAAGCTTTCTTT. Encoded protein: CSARPRSGYTEAFF.

The chain combines TRBV20-1 with TRBJ2-7; 11 bases fit TRBD2. The CDR3 sequence is 15 residues long. Germline V gene lookup returns CDR1 DFQATT and CDR2 SNEGSKA (reference sequence). Losses at the gene ends were 7 bases for V and 6 bases for J; bases not matched to a gene: 14. The DNA for the CDR3 is TGCAGTGTTCGAGGGGGTACTAGCGGGAGTCGCGAGCAGTACTTC. This encodes CSVRGGTSGSREQYF.

This sequence joins TRBV29-1 and TRBJ2-2, with 11 bases that match TRBD2. Germline V lookup: CDR1 SQVTM, CDR2 ANQGSEA. J gave up 7 bases and V 7 bases, and 2 bases lay outside the gene matches. The CDR3 length is 12 residues. CDR3 sequence: CSAGLADGELFF. The CDR3, as DNA: TGCAGCGCGGGACTAGCGGACGGGGAGCTGTTTTTT.

This clonotype was observed a few times. The gene calls are TRBV20-1 and TRBJ2-1; TRBD1 is a possible D gene (7 bases). The CDR3 consists of 15 residues. V was pared by 6 bases and J by 7 bases, with 22 bases between. Germline CDR1 DFQATT, CDR2 SNEGSKA (reference sequence). The CDR3: CSAPGGGGSRNEQFF. The CDR3 nucleotides are TGCAGTGCCCCGGGCGGAGGGGGCTCTCGAAATGAGCAGTTCTTC.

In its sample, this clonotype was seen many times. This sequence joins TRBV5-1 and TRBJ1-6, with unresolved D. The V gene's germline CDR1 is SGHRS and CDR2 YFSETQ. Between the trimmed V and J ends, which lost 0 bases and 6 bases, there was a span of 13 bases. This CDR3 is 16 amino acids long. The CDR3 DNA reads as TGCGCCAGCAGCTTGGAGTCTCCTTTGTCTAATTCACCCCTCCACTTT. Amino acid sequence: CASSLESPLSNSPLHF.

At least ten counts were recorded for this clonotype. Here the CDR3 reads CSAPDNSGGDEQFF. In DNA, the CDR3 is TGCAGTGCCCCGGACAACTCCGGGGGAGATGAGCAGTTCTTC. The J gene is TRBJ2-1, the V gene TRBV20-1; D may be TRBD2 (6 bases). Germline V CDR1 and CDR2: DFQATT, SNEGSKA (reference sequence). The V end was cut by 6 bases, the J end by 8 bases, with 20 bases between. The CDR3 runs to 14 residues.

This clonotype has at least ten counts. The gene calls are TRBV27 and TRBJ1-6, with unresolved D. Trimming took 4 bases from V and 3 from J, leaving 10 bases between them. This CDR3 region has 15 residues. Germline V gene sequence: CDR1 MNHEY, CDR2 SMNVEV (reference sequence). The CDR3 DNA reads as TGTGCCAGCAGTTCGGACGGATTCTATAATTCACCCCTCCACTTT. Encoded protein: CASSSDGFYNSPLHF.

The rearrangement joins TRBV2 to TRBJ2-3; D is unresolved. V was cut by 7 bases and J by 2 bases, with 16 bases left in between. There are 15 residues in the CDR3. The germline CDR1 and CDR2 sequences are SNHLY and FYNNEI. The CDR3 reads CASILLPAVTDTQYF. The CDR3 DNA is TGTGCCAGCATTCTCCTCCCGGCAGTCACAGATACGCAGTATTTT.

The chain carries TRBV23-1 and TRBJ2-5, with 8 bases aligning to TRBD1. TRBV23-1 is assigned to the ORF class and has an uncertain function. V gave up 2 bases and J gave up 4 bases; unmatched junction bases: 6. CDR3 size: 15 residues. CDR3 bases: TGCGCCAGCAGTCAACCTCCAGGGGGCAGAGAGACCCAGTACTTC. Its protein is CASSQPPGGRETQYF.